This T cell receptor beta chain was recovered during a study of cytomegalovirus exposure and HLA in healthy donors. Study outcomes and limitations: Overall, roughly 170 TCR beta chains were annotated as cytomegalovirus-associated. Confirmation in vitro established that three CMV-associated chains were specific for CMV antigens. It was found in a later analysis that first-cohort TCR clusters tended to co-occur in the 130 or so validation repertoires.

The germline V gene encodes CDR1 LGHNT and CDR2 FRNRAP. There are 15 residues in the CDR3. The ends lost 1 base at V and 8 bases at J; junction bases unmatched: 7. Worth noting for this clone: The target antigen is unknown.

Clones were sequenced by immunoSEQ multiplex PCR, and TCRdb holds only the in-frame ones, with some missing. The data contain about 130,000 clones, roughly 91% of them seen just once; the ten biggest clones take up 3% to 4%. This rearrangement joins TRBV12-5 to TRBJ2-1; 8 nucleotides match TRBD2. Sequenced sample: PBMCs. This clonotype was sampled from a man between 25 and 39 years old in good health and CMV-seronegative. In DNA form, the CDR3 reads TGTGCTAGTGGTTTGGAAGCGGGGGCTAACCATGAGCAGTTCTTC. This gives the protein CASGLEAGANHEQFF. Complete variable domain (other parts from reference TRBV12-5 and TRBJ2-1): DARVTQTPRHKVTEMGQEVTMRCQPILGHNTVFWYRQTMMQGLELLAYFRNRAPLDDSGMPKDRFSAEMPDATLATLKIQPSEPRDSAVYFCASGLEAGANHEQFFGPGTRLTVL.